This TCR beta chain originates from a study of CXCR3-negative and CXCR3-positive naive CD8 T cells. Study details: The libraries together contributed 140 million or so TRB reads, each supplying about 1.5 +/- 0.3 million. Overall study results and limits: TRB CDR3s were more hydrophobic in CXCR3-positive than in CXCR3-negative naive cells. High diversity, comparable across both naive subsets, contrasted with much lower diversity in memory CD8+ cells.

CDR1 and CDR2 (germline): SGDLS, YYNGEE. CDR3 length: 15 residues. At 300,000 to 350,000 cells each, triplicate sorts were carried out for each CD8+ T cell subset. CD45RO-CCR7+CD27+CD95- was the phenotype of naive CD8+ T cells. Carrying UMI labels, the TRB cDNA libraries were prepared through 5' RACE. Reprocessing the 5' RACE reads, TCRdb reports a single entry for every CDR3 protein and omits DNA. This sample carries around 60,000 distinct CDR3 sequences, with around 0.8% going to the ten biggest clones. About this clonotype: The antigen is unknown.

This receptor was identified in a human donor in good health. Some clones in this sample may be carry-over from other donors' samples. The sequenced sample was naive CXCR3+ CD8+ T cells from blood. The subset here: CD45RO-CCR7+CD27+CD95- naive CD8+ T cells expressing CXCR3 (TNR3+). V gene TRBV9 combines with J gene TRBJ1-2; TCRdb's assignment of TRBD1 cannot be checked, as there is no DNA. The CDR3 loop reads CASSGALPGGYGYTF.